This T cell receptor (beta chain) emerged from a study of blood T cell repertoires in COVID-19. Seattle participants joined during active infection and were tracked over time. V was clipped by 2 bases and J by 4 bases; unmatched bases: 4. The CDR3 has 15 amino acids. Germline V gene sequence: CDR1 WSHSY, CDR2 SAAADI. The method was immunoSEQ multiplex PCR; TCRdb's version includes in-frame clones alone and lacks a portion of them. Seen here are roughly 200,000 clones, roughly 76% observed once, and the top ten hold approximately 10%. The source is a woman between 35 and 50 years old with COVID-19, enrolled during active disease. Specimen: peripheral blood. The chain is built from TRBV10-2 and TRBJ1-1; 10 bases agree with TRBD1. CDR3 DNA sequence: TGCGCCAGCAGTGAGCTTGGGACAGGGGCCACTGAAGCTTTCTTT. Protein product: CASSELGTGATEAFF.